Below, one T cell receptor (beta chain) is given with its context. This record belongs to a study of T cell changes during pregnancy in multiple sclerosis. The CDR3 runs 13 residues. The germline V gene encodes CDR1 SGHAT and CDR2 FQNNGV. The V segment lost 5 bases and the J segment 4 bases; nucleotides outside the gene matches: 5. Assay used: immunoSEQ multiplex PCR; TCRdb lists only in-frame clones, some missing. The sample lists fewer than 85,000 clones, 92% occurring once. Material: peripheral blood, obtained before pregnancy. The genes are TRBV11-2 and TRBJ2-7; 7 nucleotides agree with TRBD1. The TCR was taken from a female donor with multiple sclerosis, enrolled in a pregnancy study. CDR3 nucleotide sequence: TGTGCCAGCAGCCTGGACAGGAGGTACGAGCAGTACTTC. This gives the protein CASSLDRRYEQYF.